A single sample is the source of the 16 T cell receptor beta chains below, sequenced in a study of blood T cells in healthy people across ages. The use of a sample-barcoded 5' primer and a J-beta primer mix characterized a second PCR of roughly 6 to 11 cycles. TCRdb reprocessed the 5' RACE reads with MiXCR, giving one entry per CDR3 protein. The sample records about 1,400,000 distinct CDR3 sequences, almost 60% being singletons. The specimen sequenced was blood. These TCRs come from a man younger than 30 in good health.

Only one count was recorded for this clonotype. The chain links TRBV27 to TRBJ2-4; 10 bases match TRBD2. This CDR3 comprises 16 residues. With V trimmed by 4 bases and J by 4 bases, 7 bases remained unmatched. The germline gives CDR1 MNHEY, CDR2 SMNVEV (reference sequence). This chain's CDR3 is CASSSQREGRKNIQYF. As DNA, the CDR3 is TGTGCCAGCAGTTCCCAGCGGGAGGGCCGGAAAAACATTCAGTACTTC.

The rearrangement links TRBV2 to TRBJ1-1; D not resolved. The CDR3 has 15 residues. V was shortened by 2 bases and J by 4 bases, with 14 bases between the two germline ends. CDR1 is SNHLY and CDR2 is FYNNEI in the germline V gene. CDR3 bases: TGTGCCAGCAGTGAAAGAGCAGGCAGAAGCACTGAAGCTTTCTTT. Translation: CASSERAGRSTEAFF.

The rearrangement joins TRBV29-1 to TRBJ2-4, with TRBD2 matching 7 bases. Per germline, CDR1 SQVTM and CDR2 ANQGSEA. The CDR3 covers 13 residues. The V gene end was trimmed by 7 bases and the J gene end by 13 bases; junction bases not matched to a gene: 16. Here the CDR3 DNA reads TGCAGCGCAGCAGGACTAGATTTGAGGGAGCAGTACTTC. Translated, it gives CSAAGLDLREQYF.

This clonotype was counted only a few times. The chain recombines TRBV4-3 with TRBJ2-4, with 7 bases lining up with TRBD2. The DNA end is a closer match to TRBJ2-7, so the J assignment may be wrong. CDR3 length equals 14 residues. From germline, CDR1 is LGHNA and CDR2 YSLEER. In DNA form, the CDR3 reads TGCGCCAGCAGTAGGACTAGAGGTAGCGGCGAGCAGTACTTC. This sequence encodes CASSRTRGSGEQYF.

This clonotype was seen more than once but under ten times. The chain links TRBV10-3 to TRBJ2-1; D possibly corresponds to TRBD2 (7 bases). Germline CDR1 and CDR2: ENHRY and SYGVKD. Trimming removed 8 bases at V and 9 bases at J, with 11 bases between. The CDR3 consists of 11 residues. The DNA of the CDR3 is TGTGCCATCGGGGAGGGGGGTGAGCAGTTCTTC. It specifies CAIGEGGEQFF.

This sequence joins TRBV29-1 and TRBJ2-1; D ambiguous. The V and J ends lost 0 bases and 8 bases respectively, with 17 bases between them. The CDR3 totals 15 residues. Germline V lookup: CDR1 SQVTM, CDR2 ANQGSEA. This CDR3 is CSVEDLLDRTYEQFF. CDR3 DNA: TGCAGCGTTGAAGATCTCCTAGACCGGACGTATGAGCAGTTCTTC.

This clonotype was recorded a few times. V usage is TRBV12-3 or TRBV12-4 and J usage is TRBJ1-2; D gene unclear. This CDR3 comprises 15 residues. V was pared by 0 bases and J by 0 bases, with 8 bases between. The CDR3 region is CASSLARVTNYGYTF. The CDR3 DNA reads as TGTGCCAGCAGTTTAGCGAGGGTAACTAACTATGGCTACACCTTC.

This clonotype has more than one count but fewer than ten. V usage is TRBV12-3 or TRBV12-4 and J usage is TRBJ1-4; 11 positions match TRBD1. V was clipped by 6 bases and J by 6 bases; unmatched bases: 9. CDR3 size: 16 residues. The CDR3 DNA sequence: TGTGCCAGCAGCCAACCCCCGGGACAGGGGGATGAAAAACTGTTTTTT. Its protein product is CASSQPPGQGDEKLFF.

The CDR3 is CASTPTGTHPEAFF. In DNA form, the CDR3 reads TGTGCCAGCACCCCGACAGGGACCCACCCTGAAGCTTTCTTT. The chain joins TRBV2 to TRBJ1-1; 7 bases are shared with TRBD1. The V segment lost 7 bases and the J segment 6 bases; nucleotides outside the gene matches: 11. This CDR3 contains 14 residues. Germline-derived CDR1 and CDR2 are SNHLY and FYNNEI.

The chain has TRBV6-2 or TRBV6-3 and TRBJ1-2; 8 bases agree with TRBD1. V lost 6 bases and J lost 5; bases outside the gene matches: 11. Per germline, CDR1 MNHEY and CDR2 SVGEGT. The CDR3 is 15 amino acids. DNA for the CDR3: TGTGCCAGCAGGCCACCGGGACAGGTCACATATGGCTACACCTTC. Protein sequence: CASRPPGQVTYGYTF.

This clonotype was detected only a few times. The V call is TRBV7-9, the J call TRBJ2-4; the match to TRBD2 covers 7 bases. The ends lost 1 base at V and 1 base at J; junction bases unmatched: 4. The germline gives CDR1 SEHNR, CDR2 FQNEAQ (reference sequence). The CDR3 runs 16 residues. CDR3 in DNA: TGTGCCAGCAGCTTAGGGGAGGGAAAGGCCAAAAACATTCAGTACTTC. This translates into CASSLGEGKAKNIQYF.

V usage is TRBV24-1 and J usage is TRBJ2-7; 7 nucleotides line up with TRBD1. The CDR3 totals 15 residues. Trimming removed 2 bases from V and 5 bases from J; junction bases left unmatched: 8. CDR1 is KGHDR, CDR2 SFDVKD, per germline. In DNA, the CDR3 is TGTGCCACCAGTGATTCTTACCGACAGGGAAACGAGCAGTACTTC. This encodes CATSDSYRQGNEQYF.

This clonotype has just a few counts. V gene TRBV15 combines with J gene TRBJ1-2; D may be TRBD1 (5 bases). The CDR3 contains 14 residues. Trimming shortened V by 0 bases and J by 2 bases, and 7 bases separated the two germline ends. Germline V lookup: CDR1 LNHNV, CDR2 YYDKDF (reference sequence). The CDR3 protein is CATSRDRVNYGYTF. The CDR3, as DNA: TGTGCCACCAGCAGAGACAGGGTAAACTATGGCTACACCTTC.

In its sample, this clonotype was seen a few times. This chain links TRBV29-1 with TRBJ2-7, with D perhaps matching TRBD2 (6 bases). The germline V gene has CDR1 SQVTM and CDR2 ANQGSEA. The V end lost 2 bases, the J end lost 0 bases, and 8 bases lay between the germline ends. The length of the CDR3 is 13 residues. The CDR3 sequence: CSVEMGGSYEQYF. The CDR3 DNA reads as TGCAGCGTTGAAATGGGGGGCTCCTACGAGCAGTACTTC.

V is TRBV12-3 or TRBV12-4 and J is TRBJ1-2; a weak D match, TRBD1 (5 bases). Trimming pared 6 bases from V and 6 bases from J, leaving 11 bases between. This CDR3 comprises 12 residues. CDR3 bases: TGTGCCAGCAGGGCAGGGTCGAATGGCTACACCTTC. Translated, it gives CASRAGSNGYTF.

This sequence joins TRBV27 and TRBJ2-7, with TRBD1 identical over 9 bases. With V trimmed by 4 bases and J by 3 bases, 7 bases remained unmatched. The CDR3 is 15 residues long. Looked up from germline, CDR1 is MNHEY and CDR2 is SMNVEV (reference sequence). The CDR3 reads CASSYTGGAFYEQYF. Written as DNA, the CDR3 is TGTGCCAGCAGTTACACAGGGGGCGCTTTCTACGAGCAGTACTTC.